This T cell receptor beta chain was obtained from a study of shared clonotypes between healthy human individuals. On this clone itself: Its antigen remains unidentified.

TCRdb's copy holds only in-frame clones and misses some; the assay was immunoSEQ multiplex PCR. The sample has around 2.5 million clones, 80% to 95% seen once. This CDR3 spans 20 amino acids. V was pared by 2 bases and J by 1 base, with 10 bases of the junction left unmatched. CDR1 SGHRS and CDR2 YFSETQ come from the germline V gene. Researchers partitioned CD4+ cells into CD45RA+ naive and CD45RA-negative memory subsets. Notes on the study in general: Memory subsets generally showed smaller estimated richness than naive subsets did.

The rearrangement uses TRBV5-1 and TRBJ2-4; 15 bases fit TRBD2. The clonotype comes from a man younger than 30 in good health. Some clones in this sample may be carry-over from other donors' samples. The sample comprised naive CD4+ T cells from PBMCs. Subset specified: CD45RA+ positively selected. The CDR3 protein is CASSFAGLAGGGGAKNIQYF. In DNA, the CDR3 is TGCGCCAGCAGCTTCGCGGGACTAGCGGGAGGAGGTGGGGCCAAAAACATTCAGTACTTC.